One sample yielded the 19 T cell receptor beta chains listed below, sequenced in a study of monozygotic twins with inflammatory bowel disease. Reprocessing the 5' RACE reads, TCRdb reports a single entry for every CDR3 protein and omits DNA. Its table lists about 380,000 distinct CDR3 sequences. Sequencing input: blood. The receptors stem from a human donor with ulcerative colitis or Crohn's disease, or a healthy co-twin of an affected twin (not recorded which).

This CDR3 reads CSVESRFEGTYEQYF. This chain joins TRBV29-1 and TRBJ2-7; TCRdb's D call, TRBD1, is unchecked because there is no DNA. In germline, CDR1 is SQVTM, CDR2 ANQGSEA. The CDR3 spans 15 residues.

The V and J genes are TRBV11-2 and TRBJ2-3; without DNA, the TCRdb call of TRBD1 cannot be checked. The germline CDR1 and CDR2 sequences are SGHAT and FQNNGV. The CDR3 is 15 residues long. CDR3: CAGSSQTGGKDTQYF.

The V gene is TRBV30, the J gene TRBJ1-5; the TCRdb D gene call, TRBD1, has no DNA to confirm it. The CDR3 is 13 amino acids. Germline V gene lookup returns CDR1 GTSNPN and CDR2 SVGIG (reference sequence). CDR3 region: CAWSTGVSQPQHF.

The rearrangement uses TRBV5-1 and TRBJ2-1; TCRdb's D call of TRBD1 is untestable without DNA. Per germline, CDR1 SGHRS and CDR2 YFSETQ. The CDR3 totals 16 residues. This CDR3 reads CASSGRDRAATNEQFF.

The rearrangement joins TRBV18 to TRBJ1-1; TCRdb picks TRBD1, but there is no DNA to check that call. Germline V gene data show CDR1 as KGHSH and CDR2 as LQKENI. The CDR3 extends over 13 amino acids. CDR3 amino acids: CASFGTTNTEAFF.

The chain carries TRBV5-1 and TRBJ2-5; the TRBD1 assignment by TCRdb is unverifiable without DNA. CDR3 length: 16 amino acids. The germline CDR1 and CDR2 sequences are SGHRS and YFSETQ. CDR3: CASSSPTGIVQETQYF.

The V and J genes are TRBV30 and TRBJ2-7; TCRdb returns TRBD1, unconfirmable since there is no DNA. The CDR3 has 14 amino acids. Germline V gives CDR1 GTSNPN, CDR2 SVGIG (reference sequence). The CDR3 here is CAWSPTGPSYEQYF.

V is TRBV6-2 or TRBV6-3 and J is TRBJ2-5. CDR3 size: 13 residues. The V gene's germline CDR1 is MNHEY and CDR2 SVGEGT. CDR3 residues: CASSYYQQETQYF.

The chain is built from TRBV20-1 and TRBJ2-7. CDR1 and CDR2 (germline): DFQATT, SNEGSKA (reference sequence). There are 15 residues in the CDR3. CDR3: CSARSGRMSSYEQYF.

J is TRBJ2-7 and V is TRBV5-1; TCRdb proposes TRBD1, but this gene call is untestable without DNA. The germline V gene encodes CDR1 SGHRS and CDR2 YFSETQ. The length of the CDR3 is 14 residues. This CDR3 reads CASSVQGASYEQYF.

The chain uses TRBV27 and TRBJ2-5; as DNA is missing, the TRBD2 call by TCRdb cannot be tested. CDR1 is MNHEY and CDR2 is SMNVEV in the germline V gene (reference sequence). The CDR3 runs 13 residues. The CDR3 sequence is CASSLSGAVTQYF.

This chain joins TRBV6-9 and TRBJ2-7; TCRdb proposes TRBD1, but this gene call is untestable without DNA. Looked up from germline, CDR1 is MNHGY and CDR2 is SVAAGI. The CDR3 is 18 residues long. The CDR3 here is CASSYSKGDIRRPYEQYF.

The genes are TRBV12-3 or TRBV12-4 and TRBJ1-5. This CDR3 contains 15 residues. The CDR3 is CASSARGFSNQPQHF.

This chain uses TRBV15 with TRBJ2-1; there is no DNA to check the TCRdb D call of TRBD1. Germline CDR1 and CDR2: LNHNV and YYDKDF (reference sequence). The CDR3 is 19 residues long. The chain's CDR3 is CATSRDYISSGTGYNEQFF. The variable domain in full, with the rest retrieved from reference TRBV15 and TRBJ2-1, is DAMVIQNPRYQVTQFGKPVTLSCSQTLNHNVMYWYQQKSSQAPKLLFHYYDKDFNNEADTPDNFQSRRPNTSFCFLDIRSPGLGDTAMYLCATSRDYISSGTGYNEQFFGPGTRLTVL.

This chain connects TRBV18 to TRBJ2-4. The CDR3 has 15 amino acids. Germline V gives CDR1 KGHSH, CDR2 LQKENI. This CDR3 is CASSPTDLAKNIQYF.

The chain recombines TRBV5-1 with TRBJ2-1; TCRdb indicates TRBD1, and absent DNA this call remains unverified. The CDR3 contains 13 residues. Germline CDR1 is SGHRS and CDR2 is YFSETQ. The CDR3: CATQEGVNNEQFF.

V is TRBV19 and J is TRBJ1-4; TCRdb names TRBD1, which stays unverified in the absence of DNA. The CDR3 totals 16 residues. Germline-derived CDR1 and CDR2 are LNHDA and SQIVND (reference sequence). This chain's CDR3 is CATRTGELTTNEKLFF.

The V gene is TRBV20-1, the J gene TRBJ2-3; TCRdb picks TRBD2, but there is no DNA to check that call. The CDR3 is 14 amino acids. CDR1 is DFQATT and CDR2 is SNEGSKA in the germline V gene (reference sequence). The CDR3 region is CSALRDSGTDTQYF.

The rearrangement uses TRBV9 and TRBJ2-3; TCRdb's assignment of TRBD2 cannot be checked, as there is no DNA. Germline V gene lookup returns CDR1 SGDLS and CDR2 YYNGEE. The CDR3 consists of 15 residues. This CDR3 reads CASSVSSGVGDTQYF.